This T cell receptor beta chain comes out of a study of identical twins (dated by TCRdb to the mid-2010s). The study in broad terms: To test whether fetal clonotypes persist, this study deep-sequenced TCR alpha and beta repertoires from monozygotic twins, from unrelated adults of various ages, and from cord blood. To rule out contamination, the twin experiments were replicated at different times with different library preparation protocols. General conclusions and limits of the study: Out-of-frame TCR alpha sharing in monozygotic twins was systematically underestimated by recombination models, whereas sharing between unrelated individuals was in agreement with the recombination models. Out-of-frame TCR alpha sequences shared between twins showed an excess of low generation-probability sequences compared with coincidental sharing between unrelated individuals. Abundant cord blood beta clonotypes carried fewer insertions; young adult naive repertoires showed a weaker similar trend, while memory repertoires showed none. In beta out-of-frame sequences, excess twin sharing was weaker, because having fewer shared sequences lowered the signal-to-noise ratio. Zero-insertion analyses could be partly confounded by invariant T cells such as MAIT and iNKT, although diverse VJ usage argued against such confounding for most clonotypes. Conclusions relied on cross-sectional statistical analysis, since the same donors could not be followed over many years.

The protocol used for the library was 5' RACE. TCRdb shows the sequencer as Illumina HiSeq 2000. A universal primer binding site was added through template switching, and the final cDNA carried a unique molecular identifier so that TCR cDNA molecules could be counted accurately. First-strand cDNA for TCR alpha and beta chains was synthesized from specific primers in the conserved constant-segment region. To control for contamination, each cDNA library was double barcoded with a SMART-Mk sample barcode plus Illumina barcodes. Two successive PCR steps introduced TruSeq adapter sequences along with Illumina sample barcodes. Sequencing of the TCR alpha and beta cDNA libraries was done on the Illumina HiSeq platform using custom primers. For the original study's pipeline: MiGEC processed the raw reads to extract unique molecular identifiers, while MiXCR was used to determine the CDR3 positions. For each individual, recombination models were inferred using an EM algorithm with the repgenHMM and IGoR tools. The analysis of shared clonotypes was done with the tcR package in R, with sharing normalized by the product of cloneset sizes. To study raw recombination free of thymic and clonal selection effects, out-of-frame nonproductive sequences were analyzed. In TCRdb, the public reads were trimmed at Q25 with fastp and aligned with MiXCR, with productive beta chains retained. Each entry merges the rows of one CDR3 protein and shows their most common DNA and genes. The V and J calls shown here were made by TCRdb, not taken from the authors' results. The sample contains about 720,000 distinct CDR3 sequences, 8.6% of them found a single time. The ten largest account for approximately 0.96% of the sample.

Every donor was a healthy Caucasian. Three pairs of female monozygotic twins, all aged about 18 to 30 years, made up the twin cohort. RNA for TCR libraries was isolated from peripheral blood mononuclear cells. As encoded in the germline V gene (reference sequence), CDR1 is MNHEY while CDR2 is SMNVEV. The trim is 5 bases for V and 6 bases for J, with a gap of 12 bases between the germline ends. The cysteine opens and the phenylalanine closes a CDR3 of 13 amino acids. Here the CDR3 DNA is all that survives: 39 bases in frame from base 1. Comments on this clonotype: Its target antigen remains unknown. Base qualities are not recorded, but no much larger clone differs from it by a single base.

A further study also used this sample, focusing on yellow fever vaccine responses in identical twins. The other study reports the following: According to the authors, in identical twins the way T cells responded to vaccination appeared partly convergent and partly personalized. In the study, vaccine-responding T cell clones were precisely tracked in identical twins.

Sample: PBMCs. This receptor chain uses TRBV27 and TRBJ2-3; TRBD2 is a possible D gene, resting on 5 matching bases. The sequence was collected from a young woman in good health. The CDR3 here reads CASSRAGGDTQYF. The nucleotide sequence reads TGTGCCAGCAGTAGGGCAGGCGGGGATACGCAGTATTTT.